Below are 2 T cell receptor beta chains sequenced from a single sample in a study of glioma-infiltrating T cells. Using RNA template, CDR3s of TCR alpha and beta were amplified with iRepertoire arm-PCR. TCRdb passed the multiplex PCR reads through MiXCR, listing each CDR3 protein once. This sample has over 100,000 distinct CDR3 sequences, with less than 30% found just once. Sequenced sample: glioma tissue, nonneoplastic brain tissue, or PBMCs (not recorded which). The receptors come from a human donor with low-grade glioma or glioblastoma, undergoing nonglioma brain surgery, or in good health (not recorded which).

The chain joins TRBV29-1 to TRBJ2-5, with TRBD2 matching 9 bases. With V trimmed by 5 bases and J by 8 bases, 9 bases remained unmatched. The CDR3 length is 13 residues. Per germline, CDR1 SQVTM and CDR2 ANQGSEA. The DNA for the CDR3 is TGCAGCGTTATGACTAGCGGTTTTTATACCCAGTACTTC. Translation gives CSVMTSGFYTQYF.

The chain recombines TRBV6-2 or TRBV6-3 with TRBJ2-4; the D is unclear. This CDR3 comprises 15 residues. The V gene lost 2 bases and the J gene lost 4 bases, with 12 bases spanning the gap. CDR1 MNHEY and CDR2 SVGEGT come from the germline V gene. DNA of the CDR3: TGTGCCAGCAGTTACAAGAACAACACTAAAAACATTCAGTACTTC. This gives the protein CASSYKNNTKNIQYF.